The rows below give T cell receptor beta chains drawn from one sample of a study of cytomegalovirus exposure and HLA in healthy donors. Measured with immunoSEQ multiplex PCR; TCRdb has only the in-frame clones, and not every one. This sample has about 120,000 clones, with 81% found just once. The specimen was PBMCs. Receptors originate from a woman younger than 45 in good health and CMV-seronegative. CDR3s include the opening cysteine and the closing phenylalanine or tryptophan. A D gene is named only where the DNA matches it firmly. Expanded clones get a size class; other rows say once, few or many, or leave the size out.

clone size,V gene,J gene,D gene,CDR3 DNA,CDR3 protein
few,TRBV25-1,TRBJ1-1,TRBD1,TGTGCCAGCAGCACAGGGGGCTTCTACACTGAAGCTTTCTTT,CASSTGGFYTEAFF
-,TRBV5-6,TRBJ2-7,TRBD2,TGTGCCAGCAGCTCCCGACTAGCGGCGACTTTGCCTTTCTACGAGCAGTACTTC,CASSSRLAATLPFYEQYF
-,TRBV4-2,TRBJ2-7,-,TGTGCCAGCAGCCAAGAAGTTGGCGGCCCCTACGAGCAGTACTTC,CASSQEVGGPYEQYF
-,TRBV18,TRBJ1-1,-,TGTGCCAGCTCACCGCCAGGGGCCACTGAAGCTTTCTTT,CASSPPGATEAFF
-,TRBV7-2,TRBJ2-1,-,TGTGCCAGCAGCTTAGTAGGAGGGTCTTCGGGCTCCTACAATGAGCAGTTCTTC,CASSLVGGSSGSYNEQFF
-,TRBV10-3,TRBJ2-1,TRBD2,TGTGCCATCAGTCCGGGACTAGGCATTAATGAGCAGTTCTTC,CAISPGLGINEQFF
-,TRBV19,TRBJ2-2,-,TGTGCCAGTAGACTAGGGGGTGAGAACACCGGGGAGCTGTTTTTT,CASRLGGENTGELFF
-,TRBV14,TRBJ2-1,TRBD2,TGTGCCAGCAGCCAAGTACACCTAGCGGGAGGGAATGAGCAGTTCTTC,CASSQVHLAGGNEQFF
-,TRBV5-6,TRBJ2-5,-,TGTGCCAGCAGCTCGGGGACATTCCAAGAGACCCAGTACTTC,CASSSGTFQETQYF
-,TRBV27,TRBJ2-2,TRBD1,TGTGCCAGCGGGTTTTGGACAGGGTACACCGGGGAGCTGTTTTTT,CASGFWTGYTGELFF
-,TRBV19,TRBJ2-7,-,TGTGCCAGTAGTATAGGCGCGGGGGCCCCCTACGAGCAGTACTTC,CASSIGAGAPYEQYF
-,TRBV5-1,TRBJ2-7,-,TGCGCCAGCAGCACTGGAGGGACGAGGGAGCAGTACTTC,CASSTGGTREQYF
-,TRBV25-1,TRBJ2-7,TRBD1,TGTGCCAGCGGTCCCGGGACAGACTACGAGCAGTACTTC,CASGPGTDYEQYF
few,TRBV7-7,TRBJ2-1,TRBD2,TGTGCTAGCAGCCCCGGACTAGAGGGCAATGAGCAGTTCTTC,CASSPGLEGNEQFF
-,TRBV6-1,TRBJ1-5,TRBD1,TGTGCCAGCACGCGACAGGGCCGGCCTAATCAGCCCCAGCATTTT,CASTRQGRPNQPQHF
-,TRBV10-3,TRBJ2-5,TRBD2,TGTGCCATCAGTGGACTAGCGGGAGGGGAGACCCAGTACTTC,CAISGLAGGETQYF
-,TRBV2,TRBJ2-1,TRBD2,TGTGCCAGTCCGACTAGCGGGAGTACCTACAATGAGCAGTTCTTC,CASPTSGSTYNEQFF